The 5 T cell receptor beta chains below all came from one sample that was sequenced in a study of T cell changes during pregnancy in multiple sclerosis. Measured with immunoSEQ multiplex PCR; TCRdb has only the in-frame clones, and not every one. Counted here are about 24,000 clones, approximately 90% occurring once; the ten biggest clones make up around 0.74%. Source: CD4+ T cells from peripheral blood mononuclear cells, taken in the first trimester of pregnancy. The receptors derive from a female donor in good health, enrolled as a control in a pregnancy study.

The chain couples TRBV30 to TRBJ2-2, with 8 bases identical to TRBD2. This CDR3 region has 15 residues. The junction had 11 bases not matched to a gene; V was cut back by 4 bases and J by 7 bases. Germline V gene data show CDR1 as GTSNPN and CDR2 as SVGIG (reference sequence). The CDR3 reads CAWIGKRGGVGELFF. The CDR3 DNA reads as TGTGCCTGGATTGGGAAACGGGGGGGAGTCGGGGAGCTGTTTTTT.

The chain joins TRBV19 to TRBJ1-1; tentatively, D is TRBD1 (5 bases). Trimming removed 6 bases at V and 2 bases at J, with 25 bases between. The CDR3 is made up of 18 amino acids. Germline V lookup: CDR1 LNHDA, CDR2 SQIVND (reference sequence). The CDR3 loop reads CASSPVEQDSVENTEAFF. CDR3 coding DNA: TGTGCCAGTAGCCCCGTAGAACAAGACAGCGTCGAAAACACTGAAGCTTTCTTT.

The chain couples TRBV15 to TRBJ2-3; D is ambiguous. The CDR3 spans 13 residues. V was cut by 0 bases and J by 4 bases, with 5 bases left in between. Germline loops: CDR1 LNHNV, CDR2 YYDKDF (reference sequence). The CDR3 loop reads CATSRDGPDTQYF. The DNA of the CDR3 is TGTGCCACCAGCAGAGATGGGCCAGATACGCAGTATTTT.

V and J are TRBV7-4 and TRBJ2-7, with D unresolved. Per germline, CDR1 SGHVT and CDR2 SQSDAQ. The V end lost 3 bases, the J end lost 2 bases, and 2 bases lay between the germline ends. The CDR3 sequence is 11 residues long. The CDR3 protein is CASSFTYEQYF. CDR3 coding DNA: TGTGCCAGCAGCTTCACCTACGAGCAGTACTTC. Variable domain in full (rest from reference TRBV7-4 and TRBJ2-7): GAGVSQSPRYKVAKRGRDVALRCDSISGHVTLYWYRQTLGQGSEVLTYSQSDAQRDKSGRPSGRFSAERPERSVSTLKIQRTEQGDSAVYLCASSFTYEQYFGPGTRLTVT.

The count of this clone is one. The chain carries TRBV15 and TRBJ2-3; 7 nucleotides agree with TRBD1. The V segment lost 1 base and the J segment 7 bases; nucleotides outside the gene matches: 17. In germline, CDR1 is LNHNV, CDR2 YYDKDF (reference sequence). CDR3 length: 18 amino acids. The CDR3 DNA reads TGTGCCACCAGCAGAGTCCGACAGGGTGGGAGAGGGAGTAATACGCAGTATTTT. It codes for CATSRVRQGGRGSNTQYF.